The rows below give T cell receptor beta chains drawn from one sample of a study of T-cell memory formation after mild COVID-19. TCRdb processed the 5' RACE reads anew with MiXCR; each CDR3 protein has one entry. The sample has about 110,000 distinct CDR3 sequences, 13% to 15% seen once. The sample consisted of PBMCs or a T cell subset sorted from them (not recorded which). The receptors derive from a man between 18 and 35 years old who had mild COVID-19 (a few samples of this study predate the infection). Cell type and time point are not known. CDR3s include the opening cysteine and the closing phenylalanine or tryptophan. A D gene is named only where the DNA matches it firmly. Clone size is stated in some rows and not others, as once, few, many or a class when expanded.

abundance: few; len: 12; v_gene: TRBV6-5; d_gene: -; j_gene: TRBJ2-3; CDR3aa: CATRLGTDTQYF; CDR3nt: TGTGCCACCCGGCTCGGCACAGATACGCAGTATTTT
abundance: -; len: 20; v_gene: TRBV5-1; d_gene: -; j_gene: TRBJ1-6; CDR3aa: CASSLAADSLWSSYNSPLHF; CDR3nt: TGCGCCAGCAGCTTGGCCGCGGACAGCCTATGGAGCTCCTATAATTCACCCCTCCACTTT
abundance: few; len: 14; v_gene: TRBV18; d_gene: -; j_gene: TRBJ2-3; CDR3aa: CASSPDGNTDTQYF; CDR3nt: TGTGCCAGCTCACCCGACGGCAACACAGATACGCAGTATTTT
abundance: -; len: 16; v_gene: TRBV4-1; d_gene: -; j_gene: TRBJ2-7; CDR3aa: CASSQEGGSPIYEQYF; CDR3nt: TGCGCCAGCAGCCAAGAGGGCGGTAGCCCTATCTACGAGCAGTACTTC
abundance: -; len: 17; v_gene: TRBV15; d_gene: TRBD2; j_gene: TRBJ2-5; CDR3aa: CATSRDQGGGRGETQYF; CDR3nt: TGTGCCACCAGCAGAGATCAAGGCGGGGGGCGCGGAGAGACCCAGTACTTC
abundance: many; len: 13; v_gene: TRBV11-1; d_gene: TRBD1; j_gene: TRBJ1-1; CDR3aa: CASSRQGGAEAFF; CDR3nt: TGTGCCAGCAGCCGACAGGGGGGCGCTGAAGCTTTCTTT
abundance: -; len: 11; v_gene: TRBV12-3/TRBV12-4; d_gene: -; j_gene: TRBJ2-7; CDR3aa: CASSLGGAPLF; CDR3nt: TGTGCCAGCAGTTTAGGGGGGGCCCCACTCTTC
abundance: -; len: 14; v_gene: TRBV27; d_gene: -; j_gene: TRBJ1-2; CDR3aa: CASSPRTVGYGYTF; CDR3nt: TGTGCCAGCAGTCCCAGGACAGTTGGCTATGGCTACACCTTC
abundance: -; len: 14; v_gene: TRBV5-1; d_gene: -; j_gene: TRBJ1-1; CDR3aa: CASSPSWGNTEAFF; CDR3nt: TGCGCCAGCAGCCCCTCCTGGGGGAACACTGAAGCTTTCTTT
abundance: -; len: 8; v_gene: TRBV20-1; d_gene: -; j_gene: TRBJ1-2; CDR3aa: CSGLPYTF; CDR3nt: TGCAGTGGGTTGCCCTACACCTTC
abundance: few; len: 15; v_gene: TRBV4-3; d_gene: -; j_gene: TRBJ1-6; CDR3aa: CASSLTPGLNSPLHF; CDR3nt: TGCGCCAGCAGCCTTACCCCGGGCCTTAATTCACCCCTCCACTTT
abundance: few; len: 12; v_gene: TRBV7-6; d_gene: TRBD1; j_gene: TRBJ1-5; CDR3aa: CASNTGDQPQHF; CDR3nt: TGTGCCAGCAATACAGGGGATCAGCCCCAGCATTTT
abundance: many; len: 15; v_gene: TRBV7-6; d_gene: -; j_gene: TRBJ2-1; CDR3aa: CASSLGSAPDNEQFF; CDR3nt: TGTGCCAGCAGCTTGGGTAGCGCCCCAGACAATGAGCAGTTCTTC
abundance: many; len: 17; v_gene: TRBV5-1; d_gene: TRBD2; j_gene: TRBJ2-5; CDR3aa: CASSLTLLAGTRETQYF; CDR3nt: TGCGCCAGCAGCTTAACCTTACTAGCGGGGACTCGTGAGACCCAGTACTTC
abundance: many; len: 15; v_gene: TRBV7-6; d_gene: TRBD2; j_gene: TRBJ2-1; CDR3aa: CASSFGGGSYNEQFF; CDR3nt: TGTGCCAGCAGCTTTGGCGGGGGGTCCTACAATGAGCAGTTCTTC
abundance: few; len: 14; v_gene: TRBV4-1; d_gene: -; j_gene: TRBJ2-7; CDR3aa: CASSQERLTYEQYF; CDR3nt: TGCGCCAGCAGCCAAGAGAGGCTAACCTACGAGCAGTACTTC
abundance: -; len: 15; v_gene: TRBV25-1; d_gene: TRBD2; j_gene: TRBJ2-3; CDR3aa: CASSERAGLVDTQYF; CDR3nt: TGTGCCAGCAGTGAACGAGCGGGGCTCGTAGATACGCAGTATTTT
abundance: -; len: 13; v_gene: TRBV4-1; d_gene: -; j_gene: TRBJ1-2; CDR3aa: CASSQGTGNGYTF; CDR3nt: TGCGCCAGCAGCCAAGGAACAGGGAATGGCTACACCTTC
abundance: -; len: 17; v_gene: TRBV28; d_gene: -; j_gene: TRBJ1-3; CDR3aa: CASKPTGDWGSGNTIYF; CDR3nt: TGTGCCAGCAAACCTACAGGTGATTGGGGCTCTGGAAACACCATATATTTT
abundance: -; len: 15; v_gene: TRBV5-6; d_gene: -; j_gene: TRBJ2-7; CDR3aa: CASSLGTHASNEQYF; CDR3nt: TGTGCCAGCAGCTTGGGGACTCATGCCTCCAACGAGCAGTACTTC
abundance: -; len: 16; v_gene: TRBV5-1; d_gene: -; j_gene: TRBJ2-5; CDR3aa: CASRGRLLARLETQYF; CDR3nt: TGCGCCAGCAGGGGGAGGCTGCTAGCCCGTTTGGAGACCCAGTACTTC
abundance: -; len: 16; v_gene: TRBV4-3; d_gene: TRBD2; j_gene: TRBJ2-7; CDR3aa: CASSQAPRGRGYEQYF; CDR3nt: TGCGCCAGCAGCCAAGCCCCCCGAGGGAGGGGCTACGAGCAGTACTTC
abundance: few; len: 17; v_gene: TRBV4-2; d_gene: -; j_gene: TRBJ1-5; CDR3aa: CASSHHLAGGANQPQHF; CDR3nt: TGTGCCAGCAGCCATCACCTGGCGGGTGGGGCCAATCAGCCCCAGCATTTT
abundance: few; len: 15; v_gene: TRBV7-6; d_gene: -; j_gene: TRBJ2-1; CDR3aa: CASSPTLRALDEQFF; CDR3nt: TGTGCCAGCAGCCCGACTCTCCGTGCCCTGGATGAGCAGTTCTTC
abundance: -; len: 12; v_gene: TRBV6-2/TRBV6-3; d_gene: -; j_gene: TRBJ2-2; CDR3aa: CASSSPSGELFF; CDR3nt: TGTGCCAGCAGTTCCCCTTCAGGGGAGCTGTTTTTT
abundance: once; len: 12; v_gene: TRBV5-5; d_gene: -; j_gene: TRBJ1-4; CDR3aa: CASTLGYEKLFF; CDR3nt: TGTGCCAGCACCCTTGGTTACGAAAAACTGTTTTTT
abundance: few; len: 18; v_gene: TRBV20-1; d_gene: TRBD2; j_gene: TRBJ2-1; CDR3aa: CSARGYLLAAATYNEQFF; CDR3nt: TGCAGTGCTAGAGGTTACCTACTAGCGGCAGCAACCTACAATGAGCAGTTCTTC
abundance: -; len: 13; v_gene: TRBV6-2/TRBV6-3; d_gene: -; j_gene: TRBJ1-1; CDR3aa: CASSYPQGTEAFF; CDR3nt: TGTGCCAGCAGTTACCCGCAGGGTACTGAAGCTTTCTTT
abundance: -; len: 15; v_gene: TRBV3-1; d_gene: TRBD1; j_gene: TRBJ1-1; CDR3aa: CASSARQGMNTEAFF; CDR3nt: TGTGCCAGCAGCGCGAGACAGGGTATGAACACTGAAGCTTTCTTT